The T cell receptor (beta chain) under discussion was sequenced for a study of T cell responses to AZD1222 COVID-19 vaccine. The V and J ends lost 6 bases and 4 bases, in that order; junction bases with no gene match: 8. The germline CDR1 and CDR2 sequences are MDHEN and SYDVKM. The CDR3 consists of 16 residues. This clone was recorded once. The antigen is undetermined. Regarding the study as a whole: Spike-specific TCR depth and breadth grew after two AZD1222 doses. At study baseline, merely five or six AZD1222 recipients were seropositive. Donors in the cohort were predominantly white British and more often female, and clonal diversity was possibly underestimated.

Sequencing used immunoSEQ multiplex PCR; TCRdb keeps in-frame clones, though not all of them. The repertoire consists of 84,000 or so clones, with approximately 89% occurring once and the leading ten covering 2% to 2.5%. This specimen was peripheral blood, taken on day 0 of AZD1222 vaccination. The origin of this receptor is an adult in good health. The rearrangement links TRBV28 to TRBJ2-1, with 11 bases identical to TRBD2. The CDR3 DNA reads as TGTGCCAGCAGGATCACCGGGACTAGCGGATACAATGAGCAGTTCTTC. Encoded protein: CASRITGTSGYNEQFF.